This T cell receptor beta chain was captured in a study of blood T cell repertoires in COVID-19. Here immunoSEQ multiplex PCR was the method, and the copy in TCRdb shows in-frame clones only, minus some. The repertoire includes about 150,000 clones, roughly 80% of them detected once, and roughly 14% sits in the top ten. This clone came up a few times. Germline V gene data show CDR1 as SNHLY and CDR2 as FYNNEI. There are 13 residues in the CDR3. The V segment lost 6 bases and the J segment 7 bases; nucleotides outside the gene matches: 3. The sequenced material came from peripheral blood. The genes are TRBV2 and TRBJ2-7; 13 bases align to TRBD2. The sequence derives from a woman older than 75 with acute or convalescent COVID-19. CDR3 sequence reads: CASRTGLAGEQYF. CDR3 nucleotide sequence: TGTGCCAGCAGAACGGGACTAGCGGGAGAGCAGTACTTC.